Following are 27 T cell receptor beta chains from one sample sequenced in a study of blood T cell repertoires in COVID-19. Here immunoSEQ multiplex PCR was the method, and the copy in TCRdb shows in-frame clones only, minus some. The sample has some 38,000 clones; roughly 80% are singletons. Sequenced input: peripheral blood. The receptors were gathered from a man aged 60 to 75 in a cohort sampled during active COVID-19.

Here the CDR3 reads CASRPPGGDTGELFF. The CDR3 nucleotides read TGTGCCAGCAGGCCCCCAGGGGGTGACACCGGGGAGCTGTTTTTT. The chain joins TRBV2 to TRBJ2-2; TRBD1 agrees at 7 bases. Germline assignment: CDR1 SNHLY and CDR2 FYNNEI. This CDR3 is 15 amino acids long. After removal of 6 bases from V and 3 bases from J, the junction contained 7 bases not matched to a gene.

The V call is TRBV7-8, the J call TRBJ2-1; TRBD2 matches 15 bases. CDR1 and CDR2 (germline): SGHVS, FQNEAQ. Trimming removed 4 bases from V and 7 bases from J; junction bases left unmatched: 14. This CDR3 comprises 19 residues. DNA of the CDR3: TGTGCCAGCAGCTCTTACTGGACTAGCGGGGGGGCCTGGGGTAATGAGCAGTTCTTC. It specifies CASSSYWTSGGAWGNEQFF.

The chain uses TRBV30 and TRBJ1-2; possibly TRBD1 for D (6 bases). Germline-derived CDR1 and CDR2 are GTSNPN and SVGIG (reference sequence). This CDR3 contains 12 residues. Between the trimmed V and J ends, which lost 5 bases and 4 bases, there was a span of 11 bases. The CDR3 sequence: CAWFRGAYGYTF. DNA of the CDR3: TGTGCCTGGTTTCGGGGGGCCTATGGCTACACCTTC.

The rearrangement links TRBV7-2 to TRBJ2-5, with D possibly matching TRBD2 (5 bases). CDR3 length equals 17 residues. Germline lookup yields CDR1 SGHTA and CDR2 FQGNSA. Trimming left V 4 bases short and J 1 base short, with 19 bases between. DNA for the CDR3: TGTGCCAGCAGCTCCCCAAGGACTCGAACCTTCCAAGAGACCCAGTACTTC. Its translation: CASSSPRTRTFQETQYF.

This clone has a handful of counts. The chain has TRBV15 and TRBJ1-1; tentatively, D is TRBD1 (5 bases). V shed 2 bases and J shed 3 bases, with 10 bases lying between them. CDR1 LNHNV and CDR2 YYDKDF come from the germline V gene (reference sequence). CDR3 length equals 14 residues. DNA for the CDR3: TGTGCCACCAGCAGATCCGGAGGGGACACTGAAGCTTTCTTT. Translation gives CATSRSGGDTEAFF.

This rearrangement joins TRBV6-5 to TRBJ1-4; tentative D call: TRBD1 (5 bases). Germline V gene lookup returns CDR1 MNHEY and CDR2 SVGAGI. V dropped 0 bases and J dropped 7 bases, with 12 bases sitting between them. This CDR3 is 15 amino acids long. In DNA form, the CDR3 reads TGTGCCAGCAGTTACTCGGGGGGAGGAGGTGAAAAACTGTTTTTT. Translating it yields CASSYSGGGGEKLFF.

The chain has TRBV7-2 and TRBJ2-1; 10 nucleotides line up with TRBD2. Looked up from germline, CDR1 is SGHTA and CDR2 is FQGNSA. CDR3 length equals 15 residues. V lost 2 bases and J lost 8; bases outside the gene matches: 6. The CDR3 DNA sequence: TGTGCCAGCAGCTTAATCGCTAGCGGGAGAGATGAGCAGTTCTTC. Translation gives CASSLIASGRDEQFF.

This chain uses TRBV5-1 with TRBJ2-2; 10 nucleotides align to TRBD2. This CDR3 region has 15 residues. Germline assignment: CDR1 SGHRS and CDR2 YFSETQ. The ends lost 2 bases at V and 9 bases at J; junction bases unmatched: 7. The CDR3 coding sequence is TGCGCCAGCAGCTTCCTAGCGGGGGAGGAGAGGGAGCTGTTTTTT. Translation: CASSFLAGEERELFF.

The gene calls are TRBV29-1 and TRBJ2-4; TRBD1 might be the D (5 bases). This CDR3 spans 13 amino acids. From germline, CDR1 is SQVTM and CDR2 ANQGSEA. V lost 5 bases and J 8 bases, leaving 16 bases between the germline ends. The CDR3 region has the DNA TGCAGCGTTATCTCAGGGCGAGGAGACATTCAGTACTTC. Encoded protein: CSVISGRGDIQYF.

This clone was counted only a few times. CDR3 loop: CASSQVPGGGYTF. The CDR3 DNA sequence: TGTGCCAGCAGCCAAGTTCCAGGGGGTGGCTACACCTTC. This chain joins TRBV3-1 (or the pseudogene TRBV3-2) and TRBJ1-2; 7 nucleotides match TRBD1. The V gene's germline CDR1 is LGHDT and CDR2 YNNKEL (reference sequence). V trimming: 1 base; J trimming: 7 bases; junction bases outside the gene matches: 3. This CDR3 has 13 amino acids.

Only a few counts were recorded for this clone. The gene calls are TRBV15 and TRBJ2-1, with TRBD1 matching over 9 bases. Germline CDR1 is LNHNV and CDR2 is YYDKDF (reference sequence). The CDR3 length is 13 residues. The trim removed 6 bases at V and 6 bases at J, leaving 3 bases unmatched. For the CDR3, the DNA is TGTGCCACCAGGGAGACAGGGGGCAATGAGCAGTTCTTC. This codes for CATRETGGNEQFF.

The chain uses TRBV20-1 and TRBJ2-1; maybe TRBD2 (6 bases). V shed 7 bases and J shed 5 bases, with 21 bases lying between them. Germline lookup yields CDR1 DFQATT and CDR2 SNEGSKA (reference sequence). The CDR3 has 15 amino acids. CDR3 bases: TGCAGTGGGAGTGATACGGGAGTTGGGCACAATGAGCAGTTCTTC. Amino acids: CSGSDTGVGHNEQFF.

This chain joins TRBV2 and TRBJ2-7; D is perhaps TRBD2 (5 bases). The CDR3 contains 12 residues. CDR1 and CDR2 from the germline V gene are SNHLY and FYNNEI. Trimming left V 6 bases short and J 6 bases short, with 12 bases between. CDR3 protein: CASSEGPGEQYF. In DNA, the CDR3 is TGTGCCAGCAGCGAGGGCCCGGGCGAGCAGTACTTC.

This chain joins TRBV19 and TRBJ2-1; D perhaps matches TRBD2 (7 bases). CDR1 is LNHDA and CDR2 is SQIVND in the germline V gene (reference sequence). Trimming cost V 8 bases and J 4 bases, with 18 bases left between them. The CDR3 contains 15 residues. The CDR3 sequence: CASHERGGLYNEQFF. The CDR3 region has the DNA TGTGCCAGTCACGAAAGGGGGGGACTTTACAATGAGCAGTTCTTC.

This clone came up a few times. This chain links TRBV5-6 with TRBJ2-3; D unresolved. The CDR3 extends over 15 amino acids. Trimming cost V 0 bases and J 1 base, with 9 bases left between them. Germline V gene sequence: CDR1 SGHDT, CDR2 YYEEEE. Here the CDR3 DNA reads TGTGCCAGCAGCTTGGGCAGCGTAGGCACAGATACGCAGTATTTT. Translation: CASSLGSVGTDTQYF.

The gene calls are TRBV2 and TRBJ2-5; D might be TRBD2 (5 bases). Germline-derived CDR1 and CDR2 are SNHLY and FYNNEI. The CDR3 contains 13 residues. The V gene lost 4 bases and the J gene lost 7 bases, with 13 bases spanning the gap. CDR3 DNA: TGTGCCAGCAGTGGCACTAGTAAAGGGACCCAGTACTTC. The encoded protein is CASSGTSKGTQYF.

This clone was seen only a few times. The chain is built from TRBV6-6 and TRBJ2-1; 7 bases align to TRBD1. V was pared by 2 bases and J by 8 bases, with 6 bases of the junction left unmatched. This CDR3 has 14 residues. CDR1 is MNHNY and CDR2 is SVGAGI in the germline V gene (reference sequence). In DNA form, the CDR3 reads TGTGCCAGCAGTTACCGGGACAGTACCGATGAGCAGTTCTTC. As protein: CASSYRDSTDEQFF.

V and J are TRBV6-6 and TRBJ2-3; no definite D call. CDR1 is MNHNY and CDR2 is SVGAGI in the germline V gene (reference sequence). Trimming shortened V by 7 bases and J by 2 bases, and 13 bases separated the two germline ends. The CDR3 is made up of 14 amino acids. CDR3 amino acids: CASTNFALTDTQYF. The CDR3 coding sequence is TGTGCCAGCACTAACTTCGCGCTCACAGATACGCAGTATTTT.

The chain recombines TRBV7-9 with TRBJ1-4; D is perhaps TRBD1 (5 bases). The CDR3 is 17 amino acids. Trimming took 2 bases from V and 8 from J, leaving 21 bases between them. The germline gives CDR1 SEHNR, CDR2 FQNEAQ (reference sequence). The CDR3 here is CASSLWADSGSGEKLFF. The CDR3 DNA reads TGTGCCAGCAGCTTATGGGCCGACTCAGGGTCTGGGGAAAAACTGTTTTTT.

The V call is TRBV10-3, the J call TRBJ2-1, with a weak D call TRBD1 (6 bases). V was cut by 8 bases and J by 5 bases, with 19 bases left in between. The CDR3 covers 15 residues. Germline V gene sequence: CDR1 ENHRY, CDR2 SYGVKD. Here the CDR3 reads CAIASLTGLNNEQFF. The CDR3 DNA follows: TGTGCCATCGCCTCCTTGACAGGTCTTAACAATGAGCAGTTCTTC.

The chain joins TRBV3-1 (or the pseudogene TRBV3-2) to TRBJ2-7; TRBD2 is a possible D gene (5 bases). The CDR3 spans 13 residues. Trimming cost V 4 bases and J 3 bases, with 10 bases left between them. Germline V gene data show CDR1 as LGHDT and CDR2 as YNNKEL (reference sequence). The DNA of the CDR3 is TGTGCCAGCAGCCCGCGGGCCTTCTACGAGCAGTACTTC. Protein: CASSPRAFYEQYF.

This chain uses TRBV7-2 with TRBJ2-7; maybe TRBD1 (7 bases). Per germline, CDR1 SGHTA and CDR2 FQGNSA. V was trimmed by 0 bases and J by 4 bases, leaving 13 bases between them. The CDR3 is 15 amino acids. CDR3 coding DNA: TGTGCCAGCAGCTTAGCCGGGGGACAGCAGTACGAGCAGTACTTC. As protein: CASSLAGGQQYEQYF.

The gene calls are TRBV29-1 and TRBJ2-7, with a weak D call TRBD2 (5 bases). The germline gives CDR1 SQVTM, CDR2 ANQGSEA. CDR3 length: 13 residues. V lost 8 bases and J 6 bases, leaving 20 bases between the germline ends. The CDR3 DNA sequence: TGCAGCTTCCGCTCTCCCGGGAAGGGCGAGCAGTACTTC. As protein: CSFRSPGKGEQYF.

The chain combines TRBV19 with TRBJ1-4, with 7 nucleotides matching TRBD1. Germline assignment: CDR1 LNHDA and CDR2 SQIVND (reference sequence). The trim removed 4 bases at V and 0 bases at J, leaving 2 bases unmatched. This CDR3 contains 15 residues. The CDR3 sequence is CASSRGQPTNEKLFF. The CDR3 nucleotides read TGTGCCAGTAGTAGGGGACAGCCAACTAATGAAAAACTGTTTTTT.

This chain links TRBV14 with TRBJ1-6; a possible D gene is TRBD1 (5 bases). V lost 1 base and J lost 9, with 16 bases in between. The CDR3 is made up of 16 amino acids. The germline gives CDR1 SGHDN, CDR2 FVKESK. The CDR3 sequence is CASSQGNRRLGSPLHF. In DNA, the CDR3 is TGTGCCAGCAGCCAAGGAAACAGGCGGTTGGGTTCACCCCTCCACTTT.

The gene calls are TRBV6-5 and TRBJ2-7; TRBD2 agrees at 12 bases. J gave up 2 bases and V 0 bases, and 2 bases lay outside the gene matches. Germline lookup yields CDR1 MNHEY and CDR2 SVGAGI. This CDR3 region has 16 residues. CDR3 DNA sequence: TGTGCCAGCAGTTACTCGCCTAGCGGGGGGGCCTACGAGCAGTACTTC. Translated, it gives CASSYSPSGGAYEQYF.

The J gene is TRBJ1-5, the V gene TRBV19, with D perhaps matching TRBD1 (5 bases). Looked up from germline, CDR1 is LNHDA and CDR2 is SQIVND (reference sequence). V shed 0 bases and J shed 7 bases, with 19 bases lying between them. The CDR3 loop spans 17 amino acids. The chain's CDR3 is CASSIDIFRGSGQPQHF. CDR3 DNA sequence: TGTGCCAGTAGTATAGATATTTTCCGGGGGAGCGGCCAGCCCCAGCATTTT.